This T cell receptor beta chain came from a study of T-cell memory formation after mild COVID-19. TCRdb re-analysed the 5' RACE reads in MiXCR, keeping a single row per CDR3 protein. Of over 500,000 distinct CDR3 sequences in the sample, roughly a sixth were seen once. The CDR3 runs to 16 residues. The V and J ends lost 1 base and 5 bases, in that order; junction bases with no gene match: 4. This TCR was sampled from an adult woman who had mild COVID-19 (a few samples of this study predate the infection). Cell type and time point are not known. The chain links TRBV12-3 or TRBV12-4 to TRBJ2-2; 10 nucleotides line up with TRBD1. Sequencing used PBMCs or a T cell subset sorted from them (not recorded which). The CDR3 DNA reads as TGTGCCAGCAGTTTAGAAGACAGGGGGCTGACCGGGGAGCTGTTTTTT. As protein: CASSLEDRGLTGELFF.